The next 17 T cell receptor beta chains were all read from a single sample in a study of blood T cells in healthy people across ages. A second PCR, run for about 7 to 12 cycles, used a sample-barcoded 5' primer plus a J-beta primer mix. TCRdb redid the calling of the 5' RACE reads with MiXCR, one entry per CDR3 protein. The sample carries fewer than 900,000 distinct CDR3 sequences, approximately 49% recorded once. The sample was blood. The receptors come from a woman aged 55-69 years in good health.

This clonotype occurred many times. This chain links TRBV20-1 with TRBJ2-5, with unresolved D. The CDR3 consists of 13 residues. Germline-derived CDR1 and CDR2 are DFQATT and SNEGSKA (reference sequence). The V end was cut by 5 bases, the J end by 4 bases, with 14 bases between. The CDR3 sequence: CSAGEAVSETQYF. CDR3 sequence (DNA): TGCAGTGCTGGCGAAGCAGTTTCAGAGACCCAGTACTTC.

This clonotype was recorded a few times. The V gene is TRBV10-3, the J gene TRBJ1-1; TRBD1 might be the D (6 bases). V dropped 7 bases and J dropped 4 bases, with 16 bases sitting between them. The CDR3 spans 14 residues. Germline CDR1 reads ENHRY; CDR2 reads SYGVKD. CDR3 coding DNA: TGTGCCATCAACGGGGGCCCCCGGGGCACTGAAGCTTTCTTT. As protein: CAINGGPRGTEAFF.

J is TRBJ2-4 and V is TRBV20-1; possibly TRBD1 or TRBD2 for D (5 bases each). The CDR3 spans 16 residues. The germline gives CDR1 DFQATT, CDR2 SNEGSKA (reference sequence). V shed 3 bases and J shed 2 bases, with 17 bases lying between them. The CDR3, as DNA: TGCAGTGCTAGCCCTGAACGGGGCTTTTCCAAAAACATTCAGTACTTC. Amino acid sequence: CSASPERGFSKNIQYF.

This clonotype has only a few counts. This sequence joins TRBV7-2 and TRBJ2-5; possible D gene TRBD1, 6 bases. Germline V gene lookup returns CDR1 SGHTA and CDR2 FQGNSA. The CDR3 loop spans 16 amino acids. V gave up 4 bases and J gave up 5 bases, with 20 bases separating them. DNA for the CDR3: TGTGCCAGCAGCTCAGGGCGGCAGGGGTATCGGGAGACCCAGTACTTC. Its translation: CASSSGRQGYRETQYF.

Details on this clonotype: A much larger clonotype is one base distant, so this may be a read error. J is TRBJ1-2 and V is TRBV20-1; weak D call: TRBD1 (5 bases). Germline CDR1 and CDR2: DFQATT and SNEGSKA (reference sequence). This CDR3 contains 15 residues. As DNA, the CDR3 is TGCAGTGCTCCCCGGGGCAGCTATTCTAACTATGGCCACACCTTC. Translation: CSAPRGSYSNYGHTF.

The chain is built from TRBV20-1 and TRBJ1-4, with 9 bases aligning to TRBD1. V lost 6 bases to trimming and J lost 8 bases; unmatched junction nucleotides: 10. The germline CDR1 and CDR2 sequences are DFQATT and SNEGSKA (reference sequence). This CDR3 contains 14 residues. Here the CDR3 reads CSALAGQGLEKLFF. The CDR3 DNA reads TGCAGTGCACTAGCGGGACAGGGTTTGGAAAAACTGTTTTTT.

The chain uses TRBV7-2 and TRBJ1-2, with a weak D call TRBD1 (6 bases). The V end lost 4 bases, the J end lost 6 bases, and 12 bases lay between the germline ends. This CDR3 has 13 amino acids. CDR1 is SGHTA and CDR2 is FQGNSA in the germline V gene. The CDR3: CASSSRQVNGYTF. CDR3 nucleotide sequence: TGTGCCAGCAGCTCAAGACAGGTTAATGGCTACACCTTC. The full variable domain, completed using reference TRBV7-2 and TRBJ1-2, is GAGVSQSPSNKVTEKGKDVELRCDPISGHTALYWYRQSLGQGLEFLIYFQGNSAPDKSGLPSDRFSAERTGGSVSTLTIQRTQQEDSAVYLCASSSRQVNGYTFGSGTRLTVV.

This clonotype was seen a few times. DNA of the CDR3: TGTGCCAGCAGCCACGCGAGACTCGAGCAGTACTTC. As protein: CASSHARLEQYF. The chain couples TRBV3-1 to TRBJ2-7; the D is unclear. The V gene's germline CDR1 is LGHDT and CDR2 YNNKEL (reference sequence). CDR3 size: 12 residues. V was clipped by 3 bases and J by 6 bases, with 9 bases between them.

This clonotype was seen a few times. J is TRBJ2-7 and V is TRBV5-8, with 8 bases lining up with TRBD2. The CDR3 has 15 amino acids. Germline V lookup: CDR1 SGHTS, CDR2 YDEGEE. The J segment lost 2 bases and the V segment lost 0 bases, leaving 4 bases of the junction unmatched. CDR3 DNA sequence: TGTGCCAGCAGCTTGGACGGGGGGGGTCCCTACGAGCAGTACTTC. Its protein is CASSLDGGGPYEQYF.

A word on this clonotype: The junction shows a germline mismatch at one end, possibly a read error. This chain joins TRBV2 and TRBJ2-1, with 8 bases matching TRBD2. The CDR3 spans 16 residues. In germline, CDR1 is SNHLY, CDR2 FYNNEI. The CDR3 DNA follows: TGTGCCAGCAGTAAAGCGACGGGACTAGAGAGCAATGAGCAGTTCTTC. Residues: CASSKATGLESNEQFF. Combining the CDR3 with reference TRBV2 and TRBJ2-1 gives the whole variable domain EPEVTQTPSHQVTQMGQEVILRCVPISNHLYFYWYRQILGQKVEFLVSFYNNEISEKSEIFDDQFSVERPDGSNFTLKIRSTKLEDSAMYFCASSKATGLESNEQFFGPGTRLTVL.

The V gene is TRBV20-1, the J gene TRBJ1-6; D gene unclear. The V end lost 0 bases, the J end lost 12 bases, and 15 bases lay between the germline ends. The CDR3 is made up of 14 amino acids. Germline-derived CDR1 and CDR2 are DFQATT and SNEGSKA (reference sequence). CDR3 residues: CSARDNRRPKPLHF. The CDR3 DNA follows: TGCAGTGCTAGAGATAATCGGCGGCCCAAACCCCTCCACTTT.

This clonotype turned up a few times. The chain uses TRBV4-2 and TRBJ2-4; 7 positions match TRBD2. V was pared by 0 bases and J by 3 bases, with 5 bases of the junction left unmatched. This CDR3 comprises 16 residues. CDR1 and CDR2 from the germline V gene are LGHNA and YNFKEQ. DNA of the CDR3: TGTGCCAGCAGCCAAGAGGTCTGGACTAGCAAAAACATTCAGTACTTC. Its protein is CASSQEVWTSKNIQYF.

This clonotype was found many times. V gene TRBV9 combines with J gene TRBJ2-5; D gene unclear. Trimming took off 0 bases at V and 0 bases at J, with 6 bases between the two ends. Germline CDR1 SGDLS, CDR2 YYNGEE. The CDR3 consists of 14 residues. Written as DNA, the CDR3 is TGTGCCAGCAGCGTAGGACACGACCAAGAGACCCAGTACTTC. Amino acid sequence: CASSVGHDQETQYF. Looking up the rest from reference TRBV9 and TRBJ2-5 gives the full variable domain: DSGVTQTPKHLITATGQRVTLRCSPRSGDLSVYWYQQSLDQGLQFLIQYYNGEERAKGNILERFSAQQFPDLHSELNLSSLELGDSALYFCASSVGHDQETQYFGPGTRLLVL.

This rearrangement joins TRBV7-2 to TRBJ2-7; 7 bases are shared with TRBD1. CDR3 length: 14 residues. V lost 3 bases to trimming and J lost 3 bases; unmatched junction nucleotides: 5. Germline-derived CDR1 and CDR2 are SGHTA and FQGNSA. The CDR3 is CASSFRQGNYEQYF. In DNA form, the CDR3 reads TGTGCCAGCAGCTTTCGACAGGGTAACTACGAGCAGTACTTC.

This clonotype was recorded a few times. The gene calls are TRBV12-3 or TRBV12-4 and TRBJ2-5, with D perhaps matching TRBD1 (6 bases). V was shortened by 6 bases and J by 1 base, with 9 bases between the two germline ends. This CDR3 has 13 residues. The CDR3 is CASRVDSQETQYF. Here the CDR3 DNA reads TGTGCCAGCAGAGTGGACAGCCAAGAGACCCAGTACTTC.

This clonotype showed up just a few times. The V and J genes are TRBV5-1 and TRBJ2-5; possible D gene TRBD1, 6 bases. The end of the DNA aligns better with TRBJ2-7, so the J call may be wrong. Germline V CDR1 and CDR2: SGHRS, YFSETQ. CDR3 length: 15 amino acids. The CDR3 coding sequence is TGCGCCAGCAGCTCTGATCCGGGACAAGCCTACGAGCAGTACTTC. Translating it yields CASSSDPGQAYEQYF.

The V and J genes are TRBV15 and TRBJ2-7, with D possibly TRBD1 on 6 matching bases. TRBJ2-5 matches the DNA end more closely, so the J call is doubtful. Looked up from germline, CDR1 is LNHNV and CDR2 is YYDKDF (reference sequence). This CDR3 contains 16 residues. The CDR3 is CATSRERAGVGETQYF. The CDR3 nucleotides read TGTGCCACCAGCAGAGAAAGGGCAGGGGTAGGGGAGACCCAGTACTTC.